The clone carrying this T cell receptor beta chain has ten or more counts. Investigators prepared the TCR beta libraries by applying iRepertoire HTBI primers and Arm-PCR of CDR3 regions. MiXCR, run by TCRdb on the multiplex PCR reads, gives a single entry per CDR3 protein. In the table there are some 200,000 distinct CDR3 sequences, roughly 19% of which are singletons. These data are taken from a study of regulatory T cells in long-lasting Graves disease. CDR3 size: 15 residues. Germline V gene data show CDR1 as SGHAT and CDR2 as FQNNGV. V was shortened by 6 bases and J by 0 bases, with 12 bases between the two germline ends. Specified time point: newly diagnosed GD, antithyroid drugs for less than 3 months. Extracted PBMC RNA gave rise to the TCR library. This same sample was also taken into another study, of T cells in Graves' hyperthyroidism and ophthalmopathy. That paper notes: Calling Graves' hyperthyroidism stable meant ophthalmopathy did not progress within 18 months.

The genes are TRBV11-2 and TRBJ1-5; a possible D gene is TRBD1 (5 bases). This material consisted of peripheral blood mononuclear cells (PBMCs), taken at new diagnosis, from a patient treated with antithyroid drugs. This clonotype originated in a woman aged 30 to 39 with Graves disease. The CDR3 DNA follows: TGTGCCAGCAGTCCCCAGGGCTCTAGCAATCAGCCCCAGCATTTT. It is translated as CASSPQGSSNQPQHF. The full variable domain, completed using reference TRBV11-2 and TRBJ1-5, is EAGVAQSPRYKIIEKRQSVAFWCNPISGHATLYWYQQILGQGPKLLIQFQNNGVVDDSQLPKDRFSAERLKGVDSTLKIQPAKLEDSAVYLCASSPQGSSNQPQHFGDGTRLSIL.